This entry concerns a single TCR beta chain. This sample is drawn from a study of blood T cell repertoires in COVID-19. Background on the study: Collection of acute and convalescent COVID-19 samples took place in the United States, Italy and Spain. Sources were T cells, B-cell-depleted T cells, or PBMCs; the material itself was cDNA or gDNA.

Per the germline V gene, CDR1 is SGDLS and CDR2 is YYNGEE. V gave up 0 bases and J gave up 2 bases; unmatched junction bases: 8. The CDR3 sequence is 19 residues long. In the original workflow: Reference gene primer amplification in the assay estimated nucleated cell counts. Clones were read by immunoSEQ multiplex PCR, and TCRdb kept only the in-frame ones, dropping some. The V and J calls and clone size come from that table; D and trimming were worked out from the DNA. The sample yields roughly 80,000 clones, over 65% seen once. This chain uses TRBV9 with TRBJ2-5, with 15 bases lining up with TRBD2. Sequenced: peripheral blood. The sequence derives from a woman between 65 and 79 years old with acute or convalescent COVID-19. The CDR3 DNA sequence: TGTGCCAGCAGCGTAGCTACGGGGACTAGCGGGAGGTGGCAAGAGACCCAGTACTTC. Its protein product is CASSVATGTSGRWQETQYF.